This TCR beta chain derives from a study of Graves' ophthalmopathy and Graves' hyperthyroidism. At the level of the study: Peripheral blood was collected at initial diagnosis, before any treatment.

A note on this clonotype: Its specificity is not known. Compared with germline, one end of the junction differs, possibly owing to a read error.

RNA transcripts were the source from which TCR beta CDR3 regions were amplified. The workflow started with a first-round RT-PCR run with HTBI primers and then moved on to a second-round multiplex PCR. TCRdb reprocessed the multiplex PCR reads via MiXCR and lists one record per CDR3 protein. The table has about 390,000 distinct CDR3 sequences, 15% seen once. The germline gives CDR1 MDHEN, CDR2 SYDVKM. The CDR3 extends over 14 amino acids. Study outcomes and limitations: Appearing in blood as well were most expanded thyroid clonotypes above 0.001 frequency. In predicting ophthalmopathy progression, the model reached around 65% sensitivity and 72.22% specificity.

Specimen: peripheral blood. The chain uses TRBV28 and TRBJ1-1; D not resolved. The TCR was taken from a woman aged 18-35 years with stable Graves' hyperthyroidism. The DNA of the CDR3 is TGTGCCAGCAGTTTAGGCACCTTTTCCACTGAGGCTTTCTTT. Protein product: CASSLGTFSTEAFF.